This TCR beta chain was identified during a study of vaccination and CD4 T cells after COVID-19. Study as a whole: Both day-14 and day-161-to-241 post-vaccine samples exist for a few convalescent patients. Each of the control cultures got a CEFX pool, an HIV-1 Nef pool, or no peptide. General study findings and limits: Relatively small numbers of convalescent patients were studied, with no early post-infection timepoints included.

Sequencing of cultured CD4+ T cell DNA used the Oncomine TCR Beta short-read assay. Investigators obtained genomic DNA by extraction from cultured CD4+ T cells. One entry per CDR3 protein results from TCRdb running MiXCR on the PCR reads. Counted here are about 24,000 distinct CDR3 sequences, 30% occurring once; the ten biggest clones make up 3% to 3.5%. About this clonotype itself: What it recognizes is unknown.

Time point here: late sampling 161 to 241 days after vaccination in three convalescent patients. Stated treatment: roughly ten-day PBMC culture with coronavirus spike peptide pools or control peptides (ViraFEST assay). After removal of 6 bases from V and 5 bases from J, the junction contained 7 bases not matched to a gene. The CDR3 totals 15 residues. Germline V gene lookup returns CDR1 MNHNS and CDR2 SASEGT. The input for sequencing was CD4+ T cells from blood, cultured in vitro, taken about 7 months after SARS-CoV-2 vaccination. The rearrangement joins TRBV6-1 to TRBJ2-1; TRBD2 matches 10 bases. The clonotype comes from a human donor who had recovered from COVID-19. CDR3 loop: CASSRAGGPNNEQFF. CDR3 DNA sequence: TGTGCCAGCAGCCGAGCGGGAGGGCCTAACAATGAGCAGTTCTTC.